Below, 3 T cell receptor beta chains from the same sample are listed, as sequenced in a study of regulatory T cells in long-lasting Graves disease. Building the TCR beta libraries relied on iRepertoire HTBI primers, and CDR3 regions underwent Arm-PCR. TCRdb fed the multiplex PCR reads into MiXCR, producing one record per CDR3 protein. The sample lists a few hundred thousand distinct CDR3 sequences; 20% to 25% were seen once. Documented time point: persistent/refractory GD, antithyroid drugs over 5 years with positive TRAb. Construction of the TCR library relied on RNA isolated from PBMCs. Sample: peripheral blood mononuclear cells (PBMCs), taken when the disease was refractory, from a patient treated with antithyroid drugs. Source of these receptors: a female donor with Graves disease.

The table lists this clonotype with many counts. The J gene is TRBJ2-7, the V gene TRBV20-1; D is unresolved. Germline V gene data show CDR1 as DFQATT and CDR2 as SNEGSKA (reference sequence). Between the trimmed V and J ends, which lost 0 bases and 3 bases, there was a span of 9 bases. The CDR3 is 13 residues long. The DNA of the CDR3 is TGCAGTGCTAGAGATTTTACTAACTACGAGCAGTACTTC. This gives the protein CSARDFTNYEQYF.

Ten or more counts support this clonotype. The rearrangement joins TRBV11-2 to TRBJ1-2; 7 bases are shared with TRBD1. V trimming: 5 bases; J trimming: 0 bases; junction bases outside the gene matches: 3. This CDR3 is built from 14 residues. In germline, CDR1 is SGHAT, CDR2 FQNNGV. CDR3 amino acids: CASSPGQANYGYTF. The CDR3 region has the DNA TGTGCCAGCAGCCCTGGACAGGCTAACTATGGCTACACCTTC. The variable domain in full, with the rest retrieved from reference TRBV11-2 and TRBJ1-2, is EAGVAQSPRYKIIEKRQSVAFWCNPISGHATLYWYQQILGQGPKLLIQFQNNGVVDDSQLPKDRFSAERLKGVDSTLKIQPAKLEDSAVYLCASSPGQANYGYTFGSGTRLTVV.

This clonotype was seen at least ten times. The chain carries TRBV6-2 or TRBV6-3 and TRBJ1-4; weak D call: TRBD1 (6 bases). The V and J ends lost 5 bases and 8 bases respectively, with 15 bases between them. CDR3 length: 14 amino acids. CDR1 is MNHEY and CDR2 is SVGEGT in the germline V gene. CDR3 loop: CASSDRTREEKLFF. The CDR3 DNA reads TGTGCCAGCAGTGACAGGACGCGCGAAGAAAAACTGTTTTTT.